The 17 T cell receptor beta chains listed next were all sequenced from one sample in a study of early T cells in non-severe SARS-CoV-2 infection. Each CDR3 protein is one row after TCRdb ran MiXCR on the 5' RACE reads. The table lists tens of thousands of distinct CDR3 sequences, under 8.5% of them singletons, with approximately 5.5% in the top ten. Sequenced material: whole blood, taken at baseline. These receptors came from an adult who was a healthcare worker with PCR-confirmed SARS-CoV-2 infection or an uninfected control (not recorded which).

This clonotype was counted at least ten times. The chain links TRBV4-2 to TRBJ1-2; 7 bases fit TRBD1. With V trimmed by 1 base and J by 7 bases, 9 bases remained unmatched. CDR1 and CDR2 (germline): LGHNA, YNFKEQ. CDR3 length: 15 residues. The CDR3 here is CASSQGGTGDGGYTF. The CDR3 DNA follows: TGTGCCAGCAGCCAAGGAGGAACAGGGGATGGTGGCTACACCTTC.

This clonotype has a count of ten or more. The chain carries TRBV3-1 and TRBJ2-3; no clear D gene. Germline V gene sequence: CDR1 LGHDT, CDR2 YNNKEL (reference sequence). The CDR3 spans 12 residues. Trimming removed 0 bases from V and 6 bases from J, with 4 bases in between. This chain's CDR3 is CASSQEEDTQYF. CDR3 sequence (DNA): TGTGCCAGCAGCCAAGAAGAGGATACGCAGTATTTT.

This clonotype was seen ten or more times. This chain connects TRBV11-2 to TRBJ2-3; D uncertain. Germline V gene sequence: CDR1 SGHAT, CDR2 FQNNGV. V was clipped by 4 bases and J by 7 bases, with 6 bases between them. The CDR3 consists of 11 residues. CDR3 loop: CASSSPHTQYF. CDR3 nucleotides: TGTGCCAGCAGCTCTCCCCATACGCAGTATTTT.

This clonotype showed up many times. The V and J genes are TRBV4-1 and TRBJ2-7, with D perhaps TRBD1 (5 bases). The length of the CDR3 is 13 residues. V was trimmed by 2 bases and J by 4 bases, leaving 9 bases between them. Per the germline V gene, CDR1 is MGHRA and CDR2 is YSYEKL. The CDR3 sequence is CASSQTDIYEQYF. In nucleotides, the CDR3 is TGCGCCAGCAGCCAAACGGACATTTACGAGCAGTACTTC.

The chain uses TRBV18 and TRBJ1-2; D call uncertain. V lost 6 bases, J lost 4 bases, and 24 bases lay in between. The germline gives CDR1 KGHSH, CDR2 LQKENI. The CDR3 has 17 residues. The CDR3 sequence: CASSLLGAGLTSYGYTF. CDR3 nucleotide sequence: TGTGCCAGCTCCCTCCTCGGAGCAGGCCTTACAAGCTATGGCTACACCTTC.

There are a few counts of this clonotype. The chain joins TRBV11-2 to TRBJ1-2, with 7 bases that match TRBD1. Unmatched junction bases numbered 15, after V lost 5 bases and J lost 6 bases. The CDR3 spans 16 residues. Germline V gene sequence: CDR1 SGHAT, CDR2 FQNNGV. CDR3 sequence reads: CASSQSRGTLADGYTF. The CDR3 nucleotides are TGTGCCAGCAGCCAGAGCAGGGGGACCTTGGCGGATGGCTACACCTTC.

In this sample, this clonotype turned up a few times. The chain is built from TRBV20-1 and TRBJ2-3; 8 bases map to TRBD2. J lost 0 bases, V lost 5 bases, and 4 bases had no gene match. This CDR3 region has 14 residues. Germline values: CDR1 DFQATT, CDR2 SNEGSKA (reference sequence). The DNA of the CDR3 is TGCAGTGCTGCGGGGGGATTTAGCACAGATACGCAGTATTTT. Translation: CSAAGGFSTDTQYF.

This clonotype was seen repeatedly, ten times or more. This chain links TRBV10-3 with TRBJ2-7; 8 nucleotides match TRBD2. Germline trimming cut 2 bases from V and 2 bases from J; bases unmatched to any gene: 2. The CDR3 runs 14 residues. Germline V gene sequence: CDR1 ENHRY, CDR2 SYGVKD. CDR3 protein: CAISEGTSPYEQYF. CDR3 sequence (DNA): TGTGCCATCAGTGAGGGGACTAGTCCCTACGAGCAGTACTTC.

This clonotype was seen repeatedly, ten times or more. The rearrangement joins TRBV9 to TRBJ2-1, with TRBD2 as a possible D gene (6 bases). Germline CDR1 is SGDLS and CDR2 is YYNGEE. V dropped 2 bases and J dropped 9 bases, with 15 bases sitting between them. This CDR3 has 14 residues. The chain's CDR3 is CASSVTPTSPEQFF. The CDR3 nucleotides read TGTGCCAGCAGCGTTACTCCAACTAGCCCTGAGCAGTTCTTC. Full variable domain (remainder filled in from reference TRBV9 and TRBJ2-1): DSGVTQTPKHLITATGQRVTLRCSPRSGDLSVYWYQQSLDQGLQFLIQYYNGEERAKGNILERFSAQQFPDLHSELNLSSLELGDSALYFCASSVTPTSPEQFFGPGTRLTVL.

The chain links TRBV15 to TRBJ1-1; D is undetermined. The CDR3 length is 15 residues. V shed 0 bases and J shed 1 base, with 9 bases lying between them. Per germline, CDR1 LNHNV and CDR2 YYDKDF (reference sequence). The CDR3 protein is CATSRDLGSNTEAFF. CDR3 nucleotide sequence: TGTGCCACCAGCAGAGATCTCGGATCGAACACTGAAGCTTTCTTT.

This clonotype was seen more than once but under ten times. The chain has TRBV5-6 and TRBJ1-2; D gene uncertain. Trimming stripped 0 bases from V and 5 bases from J, with 11 bases between. CDR3 length: 14 residues. From germline, CDR1 is SGHDT and CDR2 YYEEEE. The CDR3: CASSLVAGKYGYTF. For the CDR3, the DNA is TGTGCCAGCAGCTTGGTCGCAGGAAAGTATGGCTACACCTTC. The full variable domain, in which reference TRBV5-6 and TRBJ1-2 provide the parts outside the CDR3, is DAGVTQSPTHLIKTRGQQVTLRCSPKSGHDTVSWYQQALGQGPQFIFQYYEEEERQRGNFPDRFSGHQFPNYSSELNVNALLLGDSALYLCASSLVAGKYGYTFGSGTRLTVV.

This clonotype has at least ten counts. The chain employs TRBV19 and TRBJ2-1; 13 nucleotides line up with TRBD2. The CDR3 loop spans 18 amino acids. Germline trimming cut 5 bases from V and 4 bases from J; bases unmatched to any gene: 11. Germline values: CDR1 LNHDA, CDR2 SQIVND (reference sequence). In nucleotides, the CDR3 is TGTGCCAGTAGTCTCAAAGGATGGACTAGCGGGGGTTACAATGAGCAGTTCTTC. Translating it yields CASSLKGWTSGGYNEQFF.

This clonotype was seen ten or more times. This chain connects TRBV20-1 to TRBJ2-3, with D unresolved. This CDR3 is 16 amino acids long. The germline gives CDR1 DFQATT, CDR2 SNEGSKA (reference sequence). V lost 0 bases to trimming and J lost 5 bases, with 18 bases between them. In nucleotides, the CDR3 is TGCAGTGCTAGAGACCCCTATATGGAGTCGGGAGATACGCAGTATTTT. Translated: CSARDPYMESGDTQYF.

This clonotype was seen more than once but under ten times. This chain connects TRBV24-1 to TRBJ2-1; D is tentatively TRBD1 or TRBD2 (5 bases each). The CDR3 totals 13 residues. The V end was cut by 5 bases, the J end by 7 bases, with 11 bases between. CDR1 is KGHDR and CDR2 is SFDVKD in the germline V gene. The CDR3 nucleotides are TGTGCCACCAGTGTCTGGGGGTGGAATGAGCAGTTCTTC. Encoded protein: CATSVWGWNEQFF.

The chain recombines TRBV28 with TRBJ1-4; no definite D call. The CDR3 covers 14 residues. Deletions cut 7 bases from V and 0 bases from J, with 9 bases between. Germline assignment: CDR1 MDHEN and CDR2 SYDVKM. The CDR3 region is CASTYPSTNEKLFF. In DNA, the CDR3 is TGTGCCAGCACCTACCCCTCAACTAATGAAAAACTGTTTTTT.

This clonotype was counted at least ten times. This rearrangement joins TRBV7-8 to TRBJ2-4; tentative D call: TRBD2 (5 bases). V shed 3 bases and J shed 6 bases, with 15 bases lying between them. Germline CDR1 reads SGHVS; CDR2 reads FQNEAQ. The CDR3 runs to 15 residues. In DNA form, the CDR3 reads TGTGCCAGCAGCTTGGGAGATACAATCGGAAACATTCAGTACTTC. Residues: CASSLGDTIGNIQYF.

This clonotype was seen many times. The chain links TRBV12-3 or TRBV12-4 to TRBJ2-5, with 8 bases aligning to TRBD2. V shed 6 bases, J shed 5 bases, and the junction held 14 bases outside the gene matches. The CDR3 runs 16 residues. This CDR3 is CASSRAGALHRETQYF. The CDR3 nucleotides read TGTGCCAGCAGCCGAGCGGGGGCCCTACATAGGGAGACCCAGTACTTC.